A single sample gave rise to the 9 T cell receptor beta chains below, sequenced in a study of T cell responses to AZD1222 COVID-19 vaccine. Profiled with immunoSEQ multiplex PCR; TCRdb holds only in-frame clones, not every one. The sample yields under 150,000 clones, roughly 90% seen once. The specimen was peripheral blood, collected on day 0 of MenACWY control vaccination. All receptors come from an adult in good health.

V and J are TRBV6-2 or TRBV6-3 and TRBJ2-6, with TRBD1 identical over 9 bases. The CDR3 sequence is 17 residues long. The germline V gene has CDR1 MNHEY and CDR2 SVGEGT. Trimming at V came to 5 bases and at J to 1 base, leaving 6 bases not matched to a gene. CDR3 sequence (DNA): TGTGCCAGCAGTCCGGGACAGGGCTATTCTGGGGCCAACGTCCTGACTTTC. Residues: CASSPGQGYSGANVLTF.

The chain is built from TRBV10-3 and TRBJ2-3; 8 positions agree with TRBD2. With 8 bases clipped from V and 1 base from J, the junction kept 11 bases outside the gene matches. The V gene's germline CDR1 is ENHRY and CDR2 SYGVKD. The length of the CDR3 is 16 residues. The CDR3 nucleotides read TGTGCCATCGGCGGGTTTCGGGAGGGACGCACAGATACGCAGTATTTT. Amino acid sequence: CAIGGFREGRTDTQYF.

CDR3 loop: CASSSLAGSQFQPQHF. CDR3 in DNA: TGTGCCAGCAGCTCCCTGGCGGGGTCACAGTTCCAGCCCCAGCATTTT. The chain employs TRBV7-8 and TRBJ1-5; D is undetermined. This CDR3 contains 16 residues. Germline V gene lookup returns CDR1 SGHVS and CDR2 FQNEAQ. Trimming removed 4 bases at V and 7 bases at J, with 20 bases between.

This chain joins TRBV13 and TRBJ2-2, with 9 bases lining up with TRBD1. The V gene's germline CDR1 is PRHDT and CDR2 FYEKMQ (reference sequence). This CDR3 has 17 residues. The V segment lost 3 bases and the J segment 6 bases; nucleotides outside the gene matches: 11. In DNA, the CDR3 is TGTGCCAGCAGCTTTAAGTCTACAGGGGGCGTTTCCGGGGAGCTGTTTTTT. This sequence encodes CASSFKSTGGVSGELFF. Drawing the rest from reference TRBV13 and TRBJ2-2, the complete variable domain is AAGVIQSPRHLIKEKRETATLKCYPIPRHDTVYWYQQGPGQDPQFLISFYEKMQSDKGSIPDRFSAQQFSDYHSELNMSSLELGDSALYFCASSFKSTGGVSGELFFGEGSRLTVL.

This clone was counted a few times. The chain recombines TRBV5-8 with TRBJ1-2, with 8 bases matching TRBD1. CDR1 and CDR2 from the germline V gene are SGHTS and YDEGEE. The CDR3 length is 14 residues. Trimming at V came to 2 bases and at J to 8 bases, leaving 8 bases not matched to a gene. CDR3 loop: CASSFQGAIEGYTF. For the CDR3, the DNA is TGTGCCAGCAGCTTTCAGGGGGCAATTGAGGGCTACACCTTC.

This clone is judged medium-sized. The chain links TRBV27 to TRBJ2-1; maybe TRBD1 (5 bases). The CDR3 extends over 16 amino acids. From germline, CDR1 is MNHEY and CDR2 SMNVEV (reference sequence). V dropped 6 bases and J dropped 1 base, with 16 bases sitting between them. The CDR3 DNA is TGTGCCAGCAGCTTAGATTCAGGGCCTTCCTACAATGAGCAGTTCTTC. Its translation: CASSLDSGPSYNEQFF.

The V gene is TRBV5-6, the J gene TRBJ1-1; tentative D call: TRBD1 (6 bases). Germline V gene lookup returns CDR1 SGHDT and CDR2 YYEEEE. Trimming removed 3 bases at V and 11 bases at J, with 26 bases between. The CDR3 covers 16 residues. CDR3 in DNA: TGTGCCAGCAGCTCGGGGGGAGGGACATGGGGTGATCGGGCTTTCTTT. Its protein is CASSSGGGTWGDRAFF.

This clone came up once. The chain joins TRBV2 to TRBJ2-2, with TRBD2 identical over 7 bases. Trimming took 6 bases from V and 2 from J; bases not matched to a gene: 3. CDR1 and CDR2 from the germline V gene are SNHLY and FYNNEI. The CDR3 runs to 14 residues. The chain's CDR3 is CASRRDYNTGELFF. The DNA of the CDR3 is TGTGCCAGCAGAAGGGACTACAACACCGGGGAGCTGTTTTTT.

This chain uses TRBV7-2 with TRBJ1-5; 7 bases are shared with TRBD1. The CDR3 spans 14 residues. With 4 bases clipped from V and 7 bases from J, the junction kept 7 bases outside the gene matches. CDR1 SGHTA and CDR2 FQGNSA come from the germline V gene. This CDR3 reads CASSSRQGVQPQHF. CDR3 sequence (DNA): TGTGCCAGCAGCTCAAGACAGGGAGTGCAGCCCCAGCATTTT. Based on the CDR3 plus reference TRBV7-2 and TRBJ1-5, the full variable domain is GAGVSQSPSNKVTEKGKDVELRCDPISGHTALYWYRQSLGQGLEFLIYFQGNSAPDKSGLPSDRFSAERTGGSVSTLTIQRTQQEDSAVYLCASSSRQGVQPQHFGDGTRLSIL.